Listed below are T cell receptor beta chains from one sample, sequenced in a study of shared clonotypes between healthy human individuals. TCRdb keeps only in-frame clones here, not all; method: immunoSEQ multiplex PCR. The profile shows roughly 760,000 clones, 74% of them singletons. The material sequenced was memory CD4+ T cells sorted from blood. The receptor source for this set is a woman aged 25 to 39 in good health. Each CDR3 is given with its conserved first and last residue. A D gene is named only where the DNA matches it firmly. Where a row states a size, it is once, few, many or the class of an expanded clone; other rows omit it.

v_call	d_call	j_call	clone_size	cdr3_aa	cdr3_nt
TRBV5-1	-	TRBJ1-1	-	CASSLESAAEAFF	TGCGCCAGCAGCTTGGAGTCCGCTGCGGAAGCTTTCTTT
TRBV14	-	TRBJ2-7	-	CASSQGRVLNEQYF	TGTGCCAGCAGCCAAGGTCGGGTTCTAAACGAGCAGTACTTC
TRBV19	-	TRBJ1-5	-	CASSILGGHQPQHF	TGTGCCAGTAGTATCCTGGGGGGTCATCAGCCCCAGCATTTT
TRBV5-1	-	TRBJ1-2	-	CASKEDNYGYTF	TGCGCCAGCAAAGAGGACAACTATGGCTACACCTTC
TRBV28	-	TRBJ2-7	-	CASSLGGPYEQYF	TGTGCCAGCAGTTTAGGGGGCCCCTACGAGCAGTACTTC
TRBV19	TRBD1	TRBJ2-7	-	CAWGQLSSYEQYF	TGTGCCTGGGGACAGCTTAGCTCCTACGAGCAGTACTTC
TRBV7-2	TRBD1	TRBJ2-1	-	CASSLVIRTGGNEQFF	TGTGCCAGCAGCTTAGTTATCCGGACAGGGGGTAATGAGCAGTTCTTC
TRBV5-1	TRBD1	TRBJ2-3	-	CASSANRGTSTDTQYF	TGCGCCAGCAGCGCCAACAGGGGAACTAGCACAGATACGCAGTATTTT
TRBV20-1	-	TRBJ2-7	-	CSARPDYEQYF	TGCAGTGCTAGACCAGACTACGAGCAGTACTTC
TRBV5-1	-	TRBJ1-2	-	CASSPTPERGGPYGYTF	TGCGCCAGCAGCCCCACCCCGGAGAGGGGTGGACCCTATGGCTACACCTTC
TRBV21-1	-	TRBJ1-4	few	CASSKEAPNEKLFF	TGTGCCAGCAGCAAAGAAGCACCCAATGAAAAACTGTTTTTT
TRBV10-1	TRBD1	TRBJ2-1	-	CASSGQGTHNEQFF	TGCGCCAGCAGTGGACAGGGGACCCACAATGAGCAGTTCTTC
TRBV5-1	TRBD1	TRBJ2-7	once	CASSFRLQGRANSYEQYF	TGCGCCAGCAGCTTCCGCTTACAGGGGCGGGCCAACTCCTACGAGCAGTACTTC
TRBV14	TRBD2	TRBJ2-5	-	CASSQGLAGETQYF	TGTGCCAGCAGCCAGGGACTAGCGGGAGAGACCCAGTACTTC
TRBV19	TRBD1	TRBJ1-5	few	CATRQGTDQPQHF	TGTGCCACAAGACAGGGTACGGATCAGCCCCAGCATTTT
TRBV10-3	TRBD1	TRBJ1-1	-	CAISPTGGGVNTEAFF	TGTGCCATCAGTCCAACAGGGGGAGGAGTGAACACTGAAGCTTTCTTT
TRBV20-1	-	TRBJ2-1	few	CSAREGAEQFF	TGCAGTGCTAGAGAAGGGGCTGAGCAGTTCTTC
TRBV27	TRBD2	TRBJ2-3	-	CASMVGSGRPDTQYF	TGTGCCAGCATGGTGGGTAGCGGGAGGCCAGATACGCAGTATTTT
TRBV18	TRBD2	TRBJ2-7	-	CASSSGRLSYEQYF	TGTGCCAGCTCATCCGGGAGGCTCTCCTACGAGCAGTACTTC
TRBV30	-	TRBJ1-3	-	CAWRDIDSGNTIYF	TGTGCCTGGAGGGACATAGACTCTGGAAACACCATATATTTT
TRBV5-1	-	TRBJ2-1	few	CASSPEVQLYNEQFF	TGCGCCAGCAGCCCGGAAGTGCAGCTTTACAATGAGCAGTTCTTC
TRBV5-1	-	TRBJ2-1	-	CASSLVGQSNNEQFF	TGCGCCAGCAGCTTGGTTGGACAGTCGAACAATGAGCAGTTCTTC
TRBV27	TRBD1	TRBJ1-1	-	CASSPQTGLAAFF	TGTGCCAGCAGTCCCCAGACAGGGCTCGCAGCTTTCTTT